What follows is one T cell receptor (beta chain) and its context. As yet, its antigen is unknown. The sample is drawn from a study of cytomegalovirus exposure and HLA in healthy donors. Whole-study results and caveats: The investigators catalogued 164 TCR beta chains as cytomegalovirus-associated. Exclusion as indistinguishable affected some V segments, including TRBV6-2 and TRBV6-3. Judged likely to be a sequencing artifact was a cluster of highly shared sequence variants.

The length of the CDR3 is 15 residues. Looked up from germline, CDR1 is SGHRS and CDR2 is YFSETQ. Trimming pared 2 bases from V and 9 bases from J, leaving 15 bases between. Researchers ran the PCR with 60 Vbeta and 13 Jbeta primers. The assay was immunoSEQ multiplex PCR, and TCRdb's table has in-frame clones only and misses some. The table includes some 140,000 clones, less than 80% detected once. The clonotype comes from a female donor in good health and CMV-seropositive. The sample was PBMCs. J is TRBJ1-6 and V is TRBV5-1; a possible D gene is TRBD1 (6 bases). The CDR3 spells CASSLAPGQGSPLHF. In nucleotides, the CDR3 is TGCGCCAGCAGCTTAGCACCGGGACAAGGTTCACCCCTCCACTTT.